The 31 T cell receptor beta chains presented below share a single source sample, sequenced in a study of response to subunit inactivated influenza vaccine. Using its own MiXCR run on the RT-PCR reads, TCRdb lists one record per CDR3 protein. The profile shows fewer than 200,000 distinct CDR3 sequences, about 10% of them singletons. The sequenced sample was non-naive T cells sorted from PBMCs, obtained on the day of vaccination. These receptors came from a man aged 45-65 years who received an inactivated influenza vaccine.

This clonotype showed up just a few times. The rearrangement joins TRBV4-2 to TRBJ2-1, with 8 bases that match TRBD1. The germline CDR1 and CDR2 sequences are LGHNA and YNFKEQ. The junction had 7 bases not matched to a gene; V was cut back by 4 bases and J by 8 bases. The CDR3 contains 14 residues. The CDR3 nucleotides read TGTGCCAGCAGCCGGGACAGGACGCGGGATGAGCAGTTCTTC. Amino acid sequence: CASSRDRTRDEQFF.

This clonotype was recorded many times. The chain links TRBV11-2 to TRBJ2-2; D ambiguous. The germline V gene encodes CDR1 SGHAT and CDR2 FQNNGV. The CDR3 extends over 19 amino acids. Trimming removed 2 bases at V and 0 bases at J, with 19 bases between. DNA of the CDR3: TGTGCCAGCAGCTTAAGGGTAGGGCCGAATGCCCCGAACACCGGGGAGCTGTTTTTT. Translation: CASSLRVGPNAPNTGELFF.

The chain combines TRBV7-2 with TRBJ1-2; TRBD1 is a possible D gene (6 bases). The germline V gene has CDR1 SGHTA and CDR2 FQGNSA. The CDR3 covers 13 residues. With 5 bases removed from V and 3 bases from J, the gap between germline ends came to 10 bases. CDR3 DNA: TGTGCCAGCAGCCCCGGACAGCACTATGGCTACACCTTC. It translates to CASSPGQHYGYTF.

This clonotype showed up many times. The gene calls are TRBV11-2 and TRBJ1-6; unclear D gene. This CDR3 is 14 amino acids long. Germline CDR1 reads SGHAT; CDR2 reads FQNNGV. Trimming took off 4 bases at V and 10 bases at J, with 14 bases between the two ends. The CDR3 DNA follows: TGTGCCAGCAGCTCTCCCATCAAATCCTCACCCCTCCACTTT. This sequence encodes CASSSPIKSSPLHF.

CDR3 DNA sequence: TGCAGTGCCGCAATTTTAGGGTACGGCTACACCTTC. Its protein product is CSAAILGYGYTF. The chain has TRBV20-1 and TRBJ1-2; D is ambiguous. Trimming cost V 6 bases and J 8 bases, with 16 bases left between them. Germline V gene sequence: CDR1 DFQATT, CDR2 SNEGSKA (reference sequence). The CDR3 spans 12 residues.

In its sample, this clonotype was seen once. Compared with germline, one end of the junction differs, possibly owing to a read error. The chain has TRBV11-2 and TRBJ2-2; D perhaps matches TRBD2 (6 bases). This CDR3 has 15 amino acids. Germline CDR1 is SGHAT and CDR2 is FQNNGV. The CDR3 DNA follows: TGTGCCAGCAGCGGGCAGGGCGGGAACATCGGGGAGCTGTTTTTT. Translation gives CASSGQGGNIGELFF.

This clonotype has more than one count but fewer than ten. The chain carries TRBV4-1 and TRBJ1-2, with D possibly TRBD1 on 5 matching bases. CDR1 MGHRA and CDR2 YSYEKL come from the germline V gene. V was cut by 3 bases and J by 0 bases, with 8 bases left in between. The CDR3 has 14 amino acids. The chain's CDR3 is CASSHPGANYGYTF. The CDR3 region has the DNA TGCGCCAGCAGCCACCCGGGGGCTAACTATGGCTACACCTTC.

This chain uses TRBV27 with TRBJ2-3; D remains ambiguous. Germline CDR1 MNHEY, CDR2 SMNVEV (reference sequence). Deletions cut 5 bases from V and 4 bases from J, with 25 bases between. There are 18 residues in the CDR3. The DNA of the CDR3 is TGTGCCAGCAGTCCCCTTGGCCCCGCACCTTTTGGGGCAGATACGCAGTATTTT. It encodes CASSPLGPAPFGADTQYF.

The sample holds many counts of this clonotype. The chain employs TRBV3-1 and TRBJ2-7; D is uncertain. CDR3 length: 14 residues. CDR1 and CDR2 from the germline V gene are LGHDT and YNNKEL (reference sequence). Trimming shortened V by 0 bases and J by 1 base, and 7 bases separated the two germline ends. CDR3 bases: TGTGCCAGCAGCCAAGACTCCGGTTCCTACGAGCAGTACTTC. This gives the protein CASSQDSGSYEQYF.

The table lists this clonotype with many counts. The chain has TRBV7-2 and TRBJ2-7; 8 nucleotides agree with TRBD2. V lost 8 bases, J lost 2 bases, and 5 bases stayed unmatched. Germline V gene sequence: CDR1 SGHTA, CDR2 FQGNSA. CDR3 length: 13 amino acids. The CDR3 protein is CASGLAEAYEQYF. The CDR3, as DNA: TGTGCCAGCGGACTAGCCGAAGCCTACGAGCAGTACTTC.

The V and J genes are TRBV20-1 and TRBJ2-7; D is tentatively TRBD1 or TRBD2 (5 bases each). Trimming pared 6 bases from V and 6 bases from J, leaving 21 bases between. The CDR3 is made up of 14 amino acids. Germline CDR1 and CDR2: DFQATT and SNEGSKA (reference sequence). This CDR3 reads CSALGGSLGSEQYF. The CDR3 nucleotides read TGCAGTGCCCTTGGGGGTTCCTTGGGGTCCGAGCAGTACTTC.

The V gene is TRBV7-6, the J gene TRBJ1-1; TRBD1 might be the D (5 bases). The CDR3 spans 14 residues. CDR1 and CDR2 (germline): SGHVS, FNYEAQ. Trimming shortened V by 5 bases and J by 1 base, and 11 bases separated the two germline ends. The CDR3 here is CASSRGPANTEAFF. The CDR3 bases are TGTGCCAGCAGCAGGGGTCCGGCGAACACTGAAGCTTTCTTT.

The genes are TRBV6-1 and TRBJ2-2; 8 nucleotides agree with TRBD1. From germline, CDR1 is MNHNS and CDR2 SASEGT. The CDR3 is 15 amino acids. The junction had 3 bases not matched to a gene; V was cut back by 0 bases and J by 6 bases. The CDR3 region is CASSEATGVPGELFF. The CDR3 nucleotides read TGTGCCAGCAGTGAAGCGACAGGGGTACCCGGGGAGCTGTTTTTT.

This CDR3 is CATAGGPLDTEAFF. The CDR3 DNA sequence: TGCGCCACCGCAGGGGGCCCTTTGGACACTGAAGCTTTCTTT. The chain carries TRBV5-1 and TRBJ1-1, with 8 bases fitting TRBD1. With V trimmed by 9 bases and J by 3 bases, 10 bases remained unmatched. Germline loops: CDR1 SGHRS, CDR2 YFSETQ. This CDR3 has 14 amino acids.

This clonotype was found many times. The V and J genes are TRBV20-1 and TRBJ1-3, with D perhaps TRBD1 (5 bases). Between the trimmed V and J ends, which lost 3 bases and 9 bases, there was a span of 12 bases. Per germline, CDR1 DFQATT and CDR2 SNEGSKA (reference sequence). This CDR3 is 12 amino acids long. CDR3 DNA: TGCAGTGCTAGCCGCAAGGGACCCACCATATATTTT. Protein product: CSASRKGPTIYF.

This clonotype has just a few counts. The chain combines TRBV4-2 with TRBJ2-3; TRBD2 might be the D (5 bases). The CDR3 is 16 amino acids. Germline V gene sequence: CDR1 LGHNA, CDR2 YNFKEQ. The V end was cut by 5 bases, the J end by 4 bases, with 19 bases between. The CDR3 spells CASSETTLLSADTQYF. The DNA of the CDR3 is TGTGCCAGCAGCGAGACTACCCTTTTGTCCGCAGATACGCAGTATTTT.

This clonotype was observed at least ten times. The chain has TRBV12-3 or TRBV12-4 and TRBJ2-7; 7 bases agree with TRBD2. The CDR3 covers 14 residues. V dropped 2 bases and J dropped 7; count of bases not matched to a gene: 8. The CDR3 loop is CASSLLEKAGEQYF. The CDR3 DNA reads TGTGCCAGCAGTTTACTGGAAAAAGCGGGAGAGCAGTACTTC.

In its sample, this clonotype was seen many times. The chain uses TRBV19 and TRBJ2-4; tentatively, D is TRBD1 (5 bases). Trimming took off 5 bases at V and 1 base at J, with 9 bases between the two ends. The CDR3 has 14 residues. Per the germline V gene, CDR1 is LNHDA and CDR2 is SQIVND (reference sequence). The CDR3, as DNA: TGTGCCAGTAGTGACAGTTATGCCAAAAACATTCAGTACTTC. Protein: CASSDSYAKNIQYF. Looking up the rest from reference TRBV19 and TRBJ2-4 gives the full variable domain: DGGITQSPKYLFRKEGQNVTLSCEQNLNHDAMYWYRQDPGQGLRLIYYSQIVNDFQKGDIAEGYSVSREKKESFPLTVTSAQKNPTAFYLCASSDSYAKNIQYFGAGTRLSVL.

V gene TRBV7-2 combines with J gene TRBJ2-1; D not resolved. This CDR3 region has 13 residues. Trimming cost V 5 bases and J 7 bases, with 12 bases left between them. Looked up from germline, CDR1 is SGHTA and CDR2 is FQGNSA. The CDR3 coding sequence is TGTGCCAGCAGCCCAAGGACCGGTAATGAGCAGTTCTTC. The encoded protein is CASSPRTGNEQFF.

V is TRBV7-9 and J is TRBJ2-7; a weak D match, TRBD2 (6 bases). The V end was cut by 5 bases, the J end by 3 bases, with 17 bases between. Germline CDR1 is SEHNR and CDR2 is FQNEAQ (reference sequence). This CDR3 region has 15 residues. The CDR3 bases are TGTGCCAGCAGCCCCCGGGGCGGGCGGGACTACGAGCAGTACTTC. It yields the protein CASSPRGGRDYEQYF. The full variable domain, with the rest looked up from reference TRBV7-9 and TRBJ2-7, is DTGVSQNPRHKITKRGQNVTFRCDPISEHNRLYWYRQTLGQGPEFLTYFQNEAQLEKSRLLSDRFSAERPKGSFSTLEIQRTEQGDSAMYLCASSPRGGRDYEQYFGPGTRLTVT.

The rearrangement uses TRBV12-3 or TRBV12-4 and TRBJ2-5, with 12 bases fitting TRBD2. J lost 4 bases, V lost 5 bases, and 2 bases had no gene match. The CDR3 runs to 14 residues. The CDR3: CASSPTSGRETQYF. The CDR3, as DNA: TGTGCCAGCAGTCCGACTAGCGGGAGAGAGACCCAGTACTTC.

In its sample, this clonotype was seen many times. The chain has TRBV14 and TRBJ2-7; D perhaps matches TRBD2 (6 bases). CDR1 and CDR2 (germline): SGHDN, FVKESK. CDR3 length: 15 amino acids. Trimming removed 2 bases at V and 7 bases at J, with 18 bases between. The CDR3 DNA sequence: TGTGCCAGCAGCCAACTTGGTGGGGGGACGCGGGAGCAGTACTTC. Its translation is CASSQLGGGTREQYF.

The rearrangement uses TRBV7-7 and TRBJ2-6, with TRBD1 matching 8 bases. Trimming took 10 bases from V and 3 from J; bases not matched to a gene: 8. Germline V gives CDR1 SSHAT, CDR2 FNYEAQ (reference sequence). CDR3 length equals 15 residues. The chain's CDR3 is CANDRGGCGANVLTF. CDR3 nucleotides: TGTGCCAACGACAGGGGTGGTTGTGGGGCCAACGTCCTGACTTTC.

The sample holds a few counts of this clonotype. The V call is TRBV19, the J call TRBJ2-1; 8 nucleotides match TRBD2. With V trimmed by 7 bases and J by 7 bases, 9 bases remained unmatched. The CDR3 has 14 amino acids. The germline V gene encodes CDR1 LNHDA and CDR2 SQIVND (reference sequence). Here the CDR3 DNA reads TGTGCCAGTACCGCAGCGGGAGTCGGGAATGAGCAGTTCTTC. It is translated as CASTAAGVGNEQFF.

The rearrangement joins TRBV6-1 to TRBJ1-6; no definite D call. V was cut by 0 bases and J by 10 bases, with 4 bases left in between. The germline V gene encodes CDR1 MNHNS and CDR2 SASEGT. The CDR3 consists of 12 residues. The CDR3 sequence is CASSEARSPLHF. CDR3 sequence (DNA): TGTGCCAGCAGTGAAGCACGATCACCCCTCCACTTT.

This clonotype was seen more than once but under ten times. V usage is TRBV2 and J usage is TRBJ2-5, with D perhaps given as TRBD1 or TRBD2 (5 bases each). The germline V gene has CDR1 SNHLY and CDR2 FYNNEI. Trimming stripped 8 bases from V and 6 bases from J, with 19 bases between. The CDR3 is 14 residues long. The CDR3 bases are TGTGCCAGCGTCTGGGACCTCAATAGGAAGACCCAGTACTTC. Its translation: CASVWDLNRKTQYF. The full variable domain, rest sourced from reference TRBV2 and TRBJ2-5, is EPEVTQTPSHQVTQMGQEVILRCVPISNHLYFYWYRQILGQKVEFLVSFYNNEISEKSEIFDDQFSVERPDGSNFTLKIRSTKLEDSAMYFCASVWDLNRKTQYFGPGTRLLVL.

This clonotype showed up just a few times. The rearrangement joins TRBV6-2 or TRBV6-3 to TRBJ2-3; 9 bases are shared with TRBD1. Germline values: CDR1 MNHEY, CDR2 SVGEGT. With V trimmed by 6 bases and J by 5 bases, 9 bases remained unmatched. The CDR3 has 15 amino acids. The chain's CDR3 is CASRTPGQGLDTQYF. The CDR3 DNA is TGTGCCAGCAGGACTCCGGGACAGGGATTAGATACGCAGTATTTT.

V is TRBV2 and J is TRBJ1-5; 8 bases fit TRBD1. Germline V lookup: CDR1 SNHLY, CDR2 FYNNEI. V was pared by 4 bases and J by 2 bases, with 4 bases of the junction left unmatched. The CDR3 contains 15 residues. The CDR3 reads CASSAEQGGNQPQHF. The CDR3 DNA reads as TGTGCCAGCAGTGCAGAACAGGGGGGCAATCAGCCCCAGCATTTT.

This clonotype was picked up a small number of times. This chain uses TRBV2 with TRBJ2-7; tentatively, D is TRBD2 (5 bases). Germline V gene lookup returns CDR1 SNHLY and CDR2 FYNNEI. The CDR3 length is 15 residues. V was shortened by 2 bases and J by 4 bases, with 15 bases between the two germline ends. The CDR3 DNA reads TGTGCCAGCAGTGAAAGGCAGGCGTCGGGGTACGAGCAGTACTTC. This sequence encodes CASSERQASGYEQYF.

This clonotype came up a few times. The V gene is TRBV5-5, the J gene TRBJ1-5; TRBD1 matches at 9 bases. The CDR3 has 15 amino acids. CDR1 is SGHKS, CDR2 YYEKEE, per germline (reference sequence). The trim removed 4 bases at V and 11 bases at J, leaving 13 bases unmatched. The CDR3 sequence is CASSRDREGFRSQHF. In DNA, the CDR3 is TGTGCCAGCAGCCGGGACAGGGAGGGATTTAGGTCCCAGCATTTT. The full variable domain, in which reference TRBV5-5 and TRBJ1-5 provide the parts outside the CDR3, is DAGVTQSPTHLIKTRGQQVTLRCSPISGHKSVSWYQQVLGQGPQFIFQYYEKEERGRGNFPDRFSARQFPNYSSELNVNALLLGDSALYLCASSRDREGFRSQHFGDGTRLSIL.

This chain links TRBV19 with TRBJ2-1; 8 bases line up with TRBD1. Looked up from germline, CDR1 is LNHDA and CDR2 is SQIVND (reference sequence). Trimming took 6 bases from V and 4 from J; bases not matched to a gene: 5. CDR3 length: 14 amino acids. In nucleotides, the CDR3 is TGTGCCAGTAGCGGGACAGGACAGTACAATGAGCAGTTCTTC. This codes for CASSGTGQYNEQFF.